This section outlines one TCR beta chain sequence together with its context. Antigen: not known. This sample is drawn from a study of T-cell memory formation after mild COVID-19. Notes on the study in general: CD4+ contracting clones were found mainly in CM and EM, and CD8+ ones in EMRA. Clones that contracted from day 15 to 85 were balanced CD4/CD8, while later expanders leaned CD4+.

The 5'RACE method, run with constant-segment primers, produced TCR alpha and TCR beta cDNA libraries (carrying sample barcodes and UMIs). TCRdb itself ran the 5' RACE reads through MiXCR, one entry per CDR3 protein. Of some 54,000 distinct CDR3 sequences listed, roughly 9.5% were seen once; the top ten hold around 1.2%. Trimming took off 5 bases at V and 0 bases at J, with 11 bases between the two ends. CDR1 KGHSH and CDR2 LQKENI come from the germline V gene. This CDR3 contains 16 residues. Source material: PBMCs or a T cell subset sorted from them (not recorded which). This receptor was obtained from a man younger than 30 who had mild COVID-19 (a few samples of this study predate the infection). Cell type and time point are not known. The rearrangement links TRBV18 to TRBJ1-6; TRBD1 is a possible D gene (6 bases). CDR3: CASSTPRGSYNSPLHF. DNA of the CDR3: TGTGCCAGCTCAACGCCCAGGGGCTCCTATAATTCACCCCTCCACTTT.